In its sample, the clone carrying this T cell receptor (beta chain) was seen a few times. This sample was included in a study of beta chain features in type 1 diabetes. Trimming took 1 base from V and 4 from J; bases not matched to a gene: 9. Per germline, CDR1 SGHTA and CDR2 FQGNSA. This CDR3 comprises 16 residues. Expressed TCRB transcripts got sequenced, as all isolated RNA was reverse transcribed. Only in-frame clones appear in the TCRdb table, and some are missing; sequencing was by immunoSEQ multiplex PCR. The sample lists around 300,000 clones; 11% were seen once. Over 98% purity was reached by all sorted populations.

The clonotype originates from a woman aged 30 to 39 in good health. The sample consisted of naive CD4+ T cells from blood. The chain carries TRBV7-2 and TRBJ2-7, with 8 bases lining up with TRBD1. The CDR3 nucleotides read TGTGCCAGCAGCTTAGTGGGCCAGGGGGCAGGATACGAGCAGTACTTC. This codes for CASSLVGQGAGYEQYF.